What follows are 19 T cell receptor beta chains derived from one specimen sequenced in a study of T cell clonality in common variable immunodeficiency. Sequencing used immunoSEQ multiplex PCR; TCRdb keeps in-frame clones, though not all of them. Reported are about 52,000 clones, none seen only once; the ten largest carry about 1.8%. The specimen sequenced was peripheral blood mononuclear cells. The receptors derive from a person between 18 and 75 years old in good health.

This clone was counted at least ten times. The read ends 3 residues shy of where the CDR3 ends; the end is completed using the germline J gene. V and J are TRBV19 and TRBJ2-5, with D possibly being TRBD1 (6 bases). This CDR3 contains 13 residues. Germline CDR1 is LNHDA and CDR2 is SQIVND (reference sequence). The V end lost 7 bases, the J end lost 5 bases, and 14 bases lay between the germline ends. This CDR3 is CASTQQGRETQYF. CDR3 DNA (partial): TGTGCCAGTACTCAACAGGGTCGGGAGACC.

In its sample, this clone was seen many times. The sequence runs out 3 residues before the end of the CDR3; the remainder is reconstructed from the germline J gene. This rearrangement joins TRBV29-1 to TRBJ1-1, with D uncertain. The CDR3 contains 13 residues. The V end lost 4 bases, the J end lost 0 bases, and 9 bases lay between the germline ends. Germline lookup yields CDR1 SQVTM and CDR2 ANQGSEA. The CDR3 sequence is CSVVRALNTEAFF. Incomplete CDR3 DNA: TGCAGCGTTGTAAGAGCTTTGAACACTGAA.

This clone was observed at least ten times. The read ends 3 residues early relative to the CDR3; the germline J gene fills the gap. The rearrangement joins TRBV6-2 or TRBV6-3 to TRBJ2-7, with 11 nucleotides matching TRBD2. This CDR3 region has 16 residues. CDR1 is MNHEY and CDR2 is SVGEGT in the germline V gene. The junction had 11 bases not matched to a gene; V was cut back by 4 bases and J by 6 bases. Here the CDR3 reads CASSSTRLAGFSEQYF. The CDR3 DNA, read in part, is TGTGCCAGCAGTTCCACCCGACTAGCGGGATTCTCCGAG.

This clone was found many times. The sequenced fragment ends 3 residues before the CDR3 boundary, so the rest is inferred from the germline J gene. This same CDR3 is encoded by further DNA sequences in the sample. The chain carries TRBV18 and TRBJ2-1, with a weak D call TRBD1 (6 bases). Germline values: CDR1 KGHSH, CDR2 LQKENI. V shed 0 bases and J shed 5 bases, with 20 bases lying between them. The CDR3 contains 18 residues. Incomplete CDR3 DNA: TGTGCCAGCTCACCACCGTCCCCCAATGGGGGCTCACACAATGAG. Translation gives CASSPPSPNGGSHNE. The whole CDR3 is CASSPPSPNGGSHNEQFF.

This clone has a count of ten or more. The CDR3 goes on 3 residues after the read ends, and that part is filled in from the germline J gene. V and J are TRBV12-3 or TRBV12-4 and TRBJ1-4; D is possibly TRBD1 (5 bases). The V and J ends lost 3 bases and 7 bases respectively, with 12 bases between them. There are 14 residues in the CDR3. CDR3 DNA, as far as it was read: TGTGCCAGCAGTTTGTCGGGCGGGGGTGAAAAA. This sequence encodes CASSLSGGGEK. The full CDR3 protein reads CASSLSGGGEKLFF.

This clone was detected many times. The DNA ends 3 residues before the CDR3 does, and the rest of the CDR3 is filled in from the germline J gene. The genes are TRBV6-4 and TRBJ2-1; D possibly corresponds to TRBD1 (5 bases). Germline V gene lookup returns CDR1 MRHNA and CDR2 SNTAGT. Trimming took off 6 bases at V and 4 bases at J, with 13 bases between the two ends. The CDR3 spans 14 residues. The sequenced CDR3 bases are TGTGCCAGCAGGGCTGGGGCGGAGTACAATGAG. This sequence encodes CASRAGAEYNE. The whole CDR3 sequence is CASRAGAEYNEQFF.

This clone has ten or more counts. Incomplete CDR3 DNA: TGTGCCAGCAGTCGCAGGACTAGCGGGATGAAGGATGAG. It codes for CASSRRTSGMKDE. The CDR3 as a whole reads CASSRRTSGMKDEQFF. The chain recombines TRBV12-3 or TRBV12-4 with TRBJ2-1; 12 bases agree with TRBD2. The CDR3 is cut off 3 residues early in the read; its end comes from the germline J gene. This CDR3 region has 16 residues. The V gene end was trimmed by 5 bases and the J gene end by 8 bases; junction bases not matched to a gene: 10.

The table lists this clone with many counts. The read halts 3 residues ahead of the CDR3 end, with the missing end drawn from the germline J gene. This rearrangement joins TRBV7-2 to TRBJ1-2; 7 nucleotides line up with TRBD1. The germline V gene has CDR1 SGHTA and CDR2 FQGNSA. J gave up 5 bases and V 5 bases, and 11 bases lay outside the gene matches. This CDR3 comprises 15 residues. The sequenced CDR3 bases are TGTGCCAGCAGCGTCACAACAGGGGTCGGGTATGGC. It codes for CASSVTTGVGYG. The CDR3 in its entirety is CASSVTTGVGYGYTF. The whole variable domain, filled in from reference TRBV7-2 and TRBJ1-2, reads GAGVSQSPSNKVTEKGKDVELRCDPISGHTALYWYRQSLGQGLEFLIYFQGNSAPDKSGLPSDRFSAERTGGSVSTLTIQRTQQEDSAVYLCASSVTTGVGYGYTFGSGTRLTVV.

This clone was seen repeatedly, ten times or more. The CDR3 extends 3 residues past the end of the read, so its final part is completed from the germline J gene. The rearrangement links TRBV30 to TRBJ1-4; 7 bases map to TRBD1. The V and J ends lost 4 bases and 0 bases, in that order; junction bases with no gene match: 5. This CDR3 has 15 residues. Germline values: CDR1 GTSNPN, CDR2 SVGIG (reference sequence). Partial CDR3 DNA: TGTGCCTGGAACAAAGGACAGGCAACTAATGAAAAA. Amino acids: CAWNKGQATNEK. The full CDR3 sequence reads CAWNKGQATNEKLFF.

Ten or more counts support this clone. The covered CDR3 bases are TGCAGTGCTAGGACTAGACTCCCCACTCCTCCCTGGGGCACAGATACG. Encoded protein: CSARTRLPTPPWGTDT. The CDR3 reads in full as CSARTRLPTPPWGTDTQYF. The V gene is TRBV20-1, the J gene TRBJ2-3; D is possibly TRBD2 (6 bases). The CDR3 end lies 3 residues beyond the end of the read and is filled in from the germline J gene. V lost 3 bases and J lost 1, with 26 bases in between. Germline values: CDR1 DFQATT, CDR2 SNEGSKA (reference sequence). This CDR3 comprises 19 residues.

This clone has ten or more counts. The missing CDR3 end, 3 residues past where the read stops, is filled in from the germline J gene. The rearrangement uses TRBV3-1 (or the pseudogene TRBV3-2) and TRBJ2-5; D is undetermined. This CDR3 has 13 amino acids. V lost 3 bases to trimming and J lost 3 bases, with 8 bases between them. Germline-derived CDR1 and CDR2 are LGHDT and YNNKEL (reference sequence). CDR3 DNA, as far as it was read: TGTGCCAGCAGCCATTTAGAAAAAGAGACC. It encodes CASSHLEKET. The entire CDR3 reads CASSHLEKETQYF.

This clone was counted a few times. The DNA ends 3 residues before the CDR3 does, and the rest of the CDR3 is filled in from the germline J gene. V is TRBV18 and J is TRBJ2-4; 8 nucleotides match TRBD1. CDR3 length equals 14 residues. From germline, CDR1 is KGHSH and CDR2 LQKENI. CDR3 sequence: CASSLGQGVYGQYF. The CDR3 bases that were read are TGTGCCAGCTCACTCGGACAGGGCGTCTATGGT.

This clone appeared many times. The CDR3 goes on 3 residues after the read ends, and that part is filled in from the germline J gene. V is TRBV19 and J is TRBJ2-6; no definite D call. Germline CDR1 LNHDA, CDR2 SQIVND (reference sequence). The V end was cut by 5 bases, the J end by 1 base, with 6 bases between. This CDR3 has 14 residues. CDR3 bases read: TGTGCCAGTAGTTCGTATTCTGGGGCCAACGTC. This translates into CASSSYSGANV. The whole CDR3 sequence reads CASSSYSGANVLTF. Full variable domain (missing parts from reference TRBV19 and TRBJ2-6): DGGITQSPKYLFRKEGQNVTLSCEQNLNHDAMYWYRQDPGQGLRLIYYSQIVNDFQKGDIAEGYSVSREKKESFPLTVTSAQKNPTAFYLCASSSYSGANVLTFGAGSRLTVL.

This clone was found many times. Read coverage stops 3 residues before the CDR3 terminus; the germline J gene supplies the remainder. This rearrangement joins TRBV7-2 to TRBJ2-5, with 8 bases matching TRBD2. The CDR3 extends over 15 amino acids. V shed 7 bases, J shed 5 bases, and the junction held 12 bases outside the gene matches. Germline V gives CDR1 SGHTA, CDR2 FQGNSA. The part of the CDR3 DNA that was read is TGTGCCAGCATCAAAGAGGTCGGGAGGGGGGAGACC. Translation: CASIKEVGRGET. The entire CDR3 protein is CASIKEVGRGETQYF.

This clone was detected many times. Read data end 3 residues before the CDR3 end; the end is taken from the germline J gene. The genes are TRBV20-1 and TRBJ2-2, with D perhaps TRBD1 or TRBD2 (5 bases each). CDR3 length equals 11 residues. Germline loops: CDR1 DFQATT, CDR2 SNEGSKA (reference sequence). CDR3 loop: CSAGAGRKLFF. CDR3 bases read: TGCAGTGCTGGGGCAGGGAGAAAG.

This clone has a count of ten or more. The read is 3 residues too short to cover the CDR3 end, so that end is filled in from the germline J gene. The rearrangement joins TRBV12-3 or TRBV12-4 to TRBJ2-2, with D perhaps TRBD2 (7 bases). Trimming stripped 6 bases from V and 3 bases from J, with 17 bases between. There are 16 residues in the CDR3. The CDR3 DNA, read in part, is TGTGCCAGCAGGCTAAGGGGAGGGGGGGACACCGGGGAG. Protein: CASRLRGGGDTGE. The whole CDR3 region reads CASRLRGGGDTGELFF.

As for this clone: The read gets to within 3 residues of the CDR3 end, and the germline J gene fills in the rest. This chain links TRBV7-9 with TRBJ1-1; no definite D call. The V end was cut by 8 bases, the J end by 5 bases, with 18 bases between. The CDR3 spans 14 residues. Germline V CDR1 and CDR2: SEHNR, FQNEAQ (reference sequence). The CDR3 here is CASLSFAGETEAFF. Incomplete CDR3 DNA: TGTGCCAGCTTGTCATTCGCGGGAGAGACTGAA.

Ten or more counts support this clone. The read stops 3 residues short of the end of the CDR3; the missing end is completed from the germline J gene. J is TRBJ2-3 and V is TRBV15, with D unresolved. The CDR3 extends over 15 amino acids. Germline lookup yields CDR1 LNHNV and CDR2 YYDKDF (reference sequence). V gave up 5 bases and J gave up 5 bases, with 17 bases separating them. The sequenced CDR3 bases are TGTGCCACCAGCTCCCCGGGTCCACCGGGAGATACG. Its protein product is CATSSPGPPGDT. In full, the CDR3 reads CATSSPGPPGDTQYF.

This clone was seen only a few times. The sequence runs out 3 residues before the end of the CDR3; the remainder is reconstructed from the germline J gene. The V gene is TRBV6-1, the J gene TRBJ1-2; D unclear. Germline V lookup: CDR1 MNHNS, CDR2 SASEGT. The CDR3 extends over 13 amino acids. CDR3 DNA, as far as it was read: TGTGCCAGCAGTGCTTGGGCTTCCCCCGAC. Translated: CASSAWASPD. The full-length CDR3 reads as CASSAWASPDYTF.